This T cell receptor (beta chain) was observed in a study of CD8+ T cells in alopecia areata. The germline gives CDR1 SNHLY, CDR2 FYNNEI. The CDR3 consists of 12 residues. The ends were cut back, 6 bases at V and 5 bases at J, with 10 bases in the middle. Treatment in this sample: oral pan-JAK inhibitor, 5-10 mg twice daily. TCR sequencing used cDNA made by reverse transcription of extracted RNA. TCRdb's table, derived via immunoSEQ multiplex PCR, lists solely in-frame clones and lacks some. The sample includes about 170,000 clones, approximately 59% of them seen just once. Sequencing was performed on CD4+ T cells sorted from blood, taken between weeks 55 and 70, from a patient treated with tofacitinib. The chain uses TRBV2 and TRBJ2-5; the D gene is possibly TRBD1 (6 bases). This receptor was identified in a human donor with alopecia areata. The CDR3: CASRQGLETQYF. CDR3 bases: TGTGCCAGCAGACAGGGTTTGGAGACCCAGTACTTC.